These 27 T cell receptor beta chains share one sample of origin, sequenced in a study of T cells in Graves' hyperthyroidism and ophthalmopathy. Amplification of TCR beta CDR3 regions was performed using RNA transcripts as template. HTBI primers were used for first-round RT-PCR of the TCR CDR3. Each CDR3 protein is one row after TCRdb ran MiXCR on the multiplex PCR reads. The sample has approximately 410,000 distinct CDR3 sequences, approximately 13% seen once. Sequencing was performed on blood. These receptors all come from a woman aged 18-29 years with Graves' hyperthyroidism.

V gene TRBV5-1 combines with J gene TRBJ2-1; 8 positions agree with TRBD2. The CDR3 is 15 residues long. Germline V CDR1 and CDR2: SGHRS, YFSETQ. V shed 0 bases, J shed 8 bases, and the junction held 7 bases outside the gene matches. The CDR3 nucleotides read TGCGCCAGCAGCTTGGGGGGGACTAGTAAGCATGAGCAGTTCTTC. As protein: CASSLGGTSKHEQFF.

The V call is TRBV29-1, the J call TRBJ1-4; D perhaps matches TRBD1 (5 bases). The germline gives CDR1 SQVTM, CDR2 ANQGSEA. CDR3 length: 14 amino acids. The germline V and J ends were trimmed by 7 bases and 1 base, with 13 bases remaining between them. The CDR3 here is CSALGQGTNEKLFF. For the CDR3, the DNA is TGCAGCGCCCTGGGGCAGGGAACTAATGAAAAACTGTTTTTT.

V and J are TRBV4-2 and TRBJ2-6, with D possibly being TRBD1 (6 bases). Germline loops: CDR1 LGHNA, CDR2 YNFKEQ. The V end lost 0 bases, the J end lost 4 bases, and 16 bases lay between the germline ends. The CDR3 contains 18 residues. As DNA, the CDR3 is TGTGCCAGCAGCCAAGACAGGGGAGCTGGAGCCGGGGCCAACGTCCTGACTTTC. Its protein product is CASSQDRGAGAGANVLTF.

This clonotype was picked up many times. The V gene is TRBV12-3 or TRBV12-4, the J gene TRBJ2-1; D is undetermined. V was shortened by 8 bases and J by 9 bases, with 11 bases between the two germline ends. CDR3 length equals 11 residues. Here the CDR3 DNA reads TGTGCCAGCGGAGCGTTAAGTGAGCAGTTCTTC. Amino acids: CASGALSEQFF.

This clonotype was seen ten or more times. V is TRBV9 and J is TRBJ2-5, with TRBD2 matching 7 bases. The V segment lost 0 bases and the J segment 4 bases; nucleotides outside the gene matches: 6. CDR1 SGDLS and CDR2 YYNGEE come from the germline V gene. The CDR3 runs 15 residues. Written as DNA, the CDR3 is TGTGCCAGCAGCGTAGCTTGGGGGGGGGGAGAGACCCAGTACTTC. Its translation is CASSVAWGGGETQYF.

Ten or more counts support this clonotype. CDR3 residues: CASSLQADQPQHF. The CDR3 nucleotides read TGTGCCAGCAGCCTCCAAGCAGATCAGCCCCAGCATTTT. The V and J genes are TRBV4-2 and TRBJ1-5, with D unclear. The CDR3 totals 13 residues. Germline CDR1 LGHNA, CDR2 YNFKEQ. Trimming pared 4 bases from V and 5 bases from J, leaving 9 bases between.

This clonotype was counted at least ten times. The chain couples TRBV7-9 to TRBJ1-1; no clear D gene. The germline CDR1 and CDR2 sequences are SEHNR and FQNEAQ (reference sequence). V was shortened by 1 base and J by 1 base, with 10 bases between the two germline ends. The CDR3 totals 15 residues. The CDR3 nucleotides read TGTGCCAGCAGCTTAGGGAAGCAAACGAACACTGAAGCTTTCTTT. Its protein is CASSLGKQTNTEAFF.

This clonotype was observed many times. The chain joins TRBV7-8 to TRBJ2-1; 8 bases line up with TRBD2. The CDR3 extends over 15 amino acids. V lost 2 bases and J lost 4; bases outside the gene matches: 4. Germline CDR1 reads SGHVS; CDR2 reads FQNEAQ. The chain's CDR3 is CASSLLAGQYNEQFF. In DNA form, the CDR3 reads TGTGCCAGCAGCTTATTAGCGGGGCAATACAATGAGCAGTTCTTC.

About this clonotype itself: A much larger clone sits a single nucleotide away, making a read error possible. The chain combines TRBV18 with TRBJ2-2; TRBD1 agrees at 8 bases. Judging by the DNA end, TRBJ1-1 fits better; the J call may be wrong. This CDR3 has 12 residues. Per the germline V gene, CDR1 is KGHSH and CDR2 is LQKENI. The chain's CDR3 is CARSLGTGGAFF. The CDR3 DNA is TGTGCCCGCTCACTCGGAACAGGGGGAGCTTTCTTT.

This chain joins TRBV19 and TRBJ2-4; a possible D gene is TRBD2 (5 bases). This CDR3 spans 14 amino acids. The germline V and J ends were trimmed by 4 bases and 3 bases, with 10 bases remaining between them. In germline, CDR1 is LNHDA, CDR2 SQIVND (reference sequence). The CDR3 loop is CASSTKRDKNIQYF. CDR3 DNA sequence: TGTGCCAGTAGTACCAAGAGGGACAAAAACATTCAGTACTTC.

The chain is built from TRBV29-1 and TRBJ2-7; TRBD2 might be the D (7 bases). This CDR3 has 16 amino acids. CDR1 is SQVTM and CDR2 is ANQGSEA in the germline V gene. Trimming removed 0 bases at V and 2 bases at J, with 17 bases between. In DNA, the CDR3 is TGCAGCGTTGAAGATGACCGCGGGGGCAAAACCTACGAGCAGTACTTC. This gives the protein CSVEDDRGGKTYEQYF.

This clonotype was recorded at least ten times. The CDR3 is CSARDLGQKSNQPQHF. CDR3 coding DNA: TGCAGTGCTAGAGATCTCGGTCAGAAAAGCAATCAGCCCCAGCATTTT. The chain links TRBV20-1 to TRBJ1-5; D not resolved. The CDR3 totals 16 residues. The germline V gene has CDR1 DFQATT and CDR2 SNEGSKA (reference sequence). V lost 0 bases, J lost 1 base, and 13 bases lay in between.

As regards this clonotype: A single base separates this from a much larger clone, so it may be a read error. The chain combines TRBV4-2 with TRBJ2-1; TRBD1 aligns across 8 bases. V dropped 1 base and J dropped 10; count of bases not matched to a gene: 6. Germline CDR1 is LGHNA and CDR2 is YNFKEQ. This CDR3 is 14 amino acids long. The DNA of the CDR3 is TGTGCCAGCAGCCAAGTAGGACAGGGTGGCGAGCAGTTCTTC. As protein: CASSQVGQGGEQFF.

In its sample, this clonotype was seen many times. The rearrangement links TRBV11-2 to TRBJ1-6; no clear D gene. The germline V gene has CDR1 SGHAT and CDR2 FQNNGV. Trimming left V 0 bases short and J 8 bases short, with 2 bases between. This CDR3 is 12 amino acids long. This CDR3 reads CASSLEYSPLHF. CDR3 in DNA: TGTGCCAGCAGCTTAGAGTATTCACCCCTCCACTTT. The whole variable domain, remainder taken from reference TRBV11-2 and TRBJ1-6, is EAGVAQSPRYKIIEKRQSVAFWCNPISGHATLYWYQQILGQGPKLLIQFQNNGVVDDSQLPKDRFSAERLKGVDSTLKIQPAKLEDSAVYLCASSLEYSPLHFGNGTRLTVT.

This clonotype appeared many times. The V gene is TRBV3-1, the J gene TRBJ2-1; 10 positions agree with TRBD2. Germline lookup yields CDR1 LGHDT and CDR2 YNNKEL (reference sequence). CDR3 length: 20 residues. Losses at the gene ends were 3 bases for V and 3 bases for J; bases not matched to a gene: 17. In DNA, the CDR3 is TGTGCCAGCAGCCACAATGTAGCGGGAGGATTCGGGGAATTCTACAATGAGCAGTTCTTC. It specifies CASSHNVAGGFGEFYNEQFF.

V gene TRBV2 combines with J gene TRBJ1-4; D perhaps matches TRBD1 (6 bases). Germline values: CDR1 SNHLY, CDR2 FYNNEI. The germline V and J ends were trimmed by 6 bases and 6 bases, with 11 bases remaining between them. The CDR3 is made up of 13 amino acids. The CDR3 region is CASRDRDYEKLFF. CDR3 in DNA: TGTGCCAGCAGGGACAGAGACTATGAAAAACTGTTTTTT.

The chain carries TRBV4-2 and TRBJ2-1; no clear D. Germline V gives CDR1 LGHNA, CDR2 YNFKEQ. The CDR3 is made up of 12 amino acids. V was cut by 0 bases and J by 7 bases, with 4 bases left in between. CDR3 bases: TGTGCCAGCAGCCAAGATACTAATGAGCAGTTCTTC. Protein product: CASSQDTNEQFF.

In this sample, this clonotype turned up many times. V is TRBV6-1 and J is TRBJ1-5, with D perhaps TRBD1 (6 bases). V dropped 6 bases and J dropped 4 bases, with 16 bases sitting between them. This CDR3 spans 15 amino acids. Germline assignment: CDR1 MNHNS and CDR2 SASEGT. The CDR3 here is CASREGRGANQPQHF. CDR3 coding DNA: TGTGCCAGCAGAGAGGGCAGGGGTGCAAATCAGCCCCAGCATTTT.

This clonotype was found many times. This sequence joins TRBV5-1 and TRBJ2-3; 9 bases fit TRBD1. This CDR3 has 16 residues. V was pared by 4 bases and J by 3 bases, with 9 bases of the junction left unmatched. Germline CDR1 is SGHRS and CDR2 is YFSETQ. CDR3 protein: CASSIEQGARTDTQYF. The CDR3 DNA reads TGCGCCAGCAGCATAGAACAGGGGGCGCGGACAGATACGCAGTATTTT.

The sample holds many counts of this clonotype. This chain joins TRBV12-3 or TRBV12-4 and TRBJ1-1, with D perhaps TRBD1 (5 bases). Trimming shortened V by 2 bases and J by 8 bases, and 15 bases separated the two germline ends. The CDR3 totals 14 residues. CDR3 residues: CASSLSGTIAEAFF. CDR3 coding DNA: TGTGCCAGCAGTTTATCAGGGACTATAGCCGAAGCTTTCTTT.

This clonotype was observed a few times. This chain joins TRBV6-1 and TRBJ2-3, with 7 positions matching TRBD1. V shed 6 bases and J 1 base; nucleotides not matched to a gene: 4. Germline V gene lookup returns CDR1 MNHNS and CDR2 SASEGT. The CDR3 runs 14 residues. This CDR3 is CASRRGQRTDTQYF. As DNA, the CDR3 is TGTGCCAGCAGGAGGGGACAGCGCACAGATACGCAGTATTTT.

This clonotype was seen many times. The chain couples TRBV30 to TRBJ2-1, with 10 bases matching TRBD2. With V trimmed by 4 bases and J by 11 bases, 5 bases remained unmatched. Germline assignment: CDR1 GTSNPN and CDR2 SVGIG (reference sequence). CDR3 size: 12 residues. The CDR3 region has the DNA TGTGCCTGGACTAGCGGGAGCCCGAAGCAGTTCTTC. This translates into CAWTSGSPKQFF.

In this sample, this clonotype turned up many times. The chain is built from TRBV7-8 and TRBJ2-5; 8 bases agree with TRBD1. CDR3 length equals 14 residues. After removal of 5 bases from V and 5 bases from J, the junction contained 7 bases not matched to a gene. Germline V gives CDR1 SGHVS, CDR2 FQNEAQ. CDR3 in DNA: TGTGCCAGCAGCGACCGGACAGGGCGCGAGACCCAGTACTTC. This encodes CASSDRTGRETQYF.

This clonotype was seen at least ten times. J is TRBJ2-5 and V is TRBV10-3; D is perhaps TRBD1 or TRBD2 (6 bases each). The CDR3 covers 16 residues. Germline V CDR1 and CDR2: ENHRY, SYGVKD. V lost 10 bases, J lost 4 bases, and 25 bases lay in between. The CDR3 DNA reads as TGTGCCACCCGGGGGACACAGGGAGGTGGCTCAGAGACCCAGTACTTC. This gives the protein CATRGTQGGGSETQYF.

V is TRBV25-1 and J is TRBJ1-1; D might be TRBD1 (5 bases). CDR1 and CDR2 (germline): MGHDK, SYGVNS. This CDR3 has 15 amino acids. Trimming took 3 bases from V and 1 from J, leaving 12 bases between them. As DNA, the CDR3 is TGTGCCAGCAGTGATCCCAAGGGGCGGAACACTGAAGCTTTCTTT. Its protein is CASSDPKGRNTEAFF.

This clonotype turned up a few times. The V gene is TRBV24-1, the J gene TRBJ1-4, with 7 bases lining up with TRBD1. The CDR3 totals 13 residues. V was clipped by 10 bases and J by 8 bases; unmatched bases: 9. Germline loops: CDR1 KGHDR, CDR2 SFDVKD. CDR3: CATQGTEGEKLFF. The CDR3 bases are TGTGCCACACAGGGGACAGAGGGCGAAAAACTGTTTTTT.

This clonotype was recorded many times. The V and J genes are TRBV6-2 or TRBV6-3 and TRBJ1-6; D gene ambiguous. This CDR3 has 12 residues. CDR1 is MNHEY and CDR2 is SVGEGT in the germline V gene. V was cut by 0 bases and J by 10 bases, with 4 bases left in between. CDR3 in DNA: TGTGCCAGCAGTTACTCGCGGTCACCCCTCCACTTT. Translating it yields CASSYSRSPLHF.